The 21 T cell receptor beta chains below were found in one sample sequenced in a study of TIL therapy for anti-PD-1-resistant metastatic lung cancer. This was the immunoSEQ v3 assay. Method: immunoSEQ multiplex PCR; TCRdb's copy keeps in-frame clones and lacks some. The table lists 95,000 or so clones, roughly two thirds of them singletons. Sample time point: pre-treatment sample, taken before nivolumab and TIL therapy. Pleural nodules or supraclavicular lymph nodes made up most of the excised metastases sampled. The input for sequencing was tumor tissue, taken at baseline. All receptors derive from a person aged 25-85 years with non-small cell lung cancer.

This chain uses TRBV7-9 with TRBJ2-5; a weak D match, TRBD2 (7 bases). The V gene's germline CDR1 is SEHNR and CDR2 FQNEAQ (reference sequence). Deletions cut 5 bases from V and 2 bases from J, with 18 bases between. CDR3 length: 16 residues. Here the CDR3 DNA reads TGTGCCAGCAGCAAGGGGGGCGGGACTAATCAAGAGACCCAGTACTTC. Protein product: CASSKGGGTNQETQYF.

This clone showed up just a few times. This chain links TRBV27 with TRBJ2-7; D gene unclear. CDR3 size: 13 residues. Germline CDR1 and CDR2: MNHEY and SMNVEV (reference sequence). Trimming removed 3 bases at V and 3 bases at J, with 9 bases between. CDR3 in amino acids: CASSLFSGYEQYF. The CDR3 nucleotides read TGTGCCAGCAGTTTGTTTTCGGGCTACGAGCAGTACTTC.

In this sample, this clone turned up a few times. V usage is TRBV6-5 and J usage is TRBJ1-1, with D maybe TRBD1 (5 bases). Deletions cut 2 bases from V and 2 bases from J, with 9 bases between. Per germline, CDR1 MNHEY and CDR2 SVGAGI. The CDR3 has 14 amino acids. This chain's CDR3 is CASSYGGINTEAFF. Written as DNA, the CDR3 is TGTGCCAGCAGTTACGGGGGTATCAACACTGAAGCTTTCTTT.

This clone was detected only a few times. The chain combines TRBV9 with TRBJ1-2; D possibly corresponds to TRBD1 (5 bases). The CDR3 length is 13 residues. Germline CDR1 SGDLS, CDR2 YYNGEE. Trimming removed 3 bases at V and 8 bases at J, with 14 bases between. This chain's CDR3 is CASSARAGQGYTF. In nucleotides, the CDR3 is TGTGCCAGCAGCGCCCGGGCGGGGCAAGGCTACACCTTC.

The genes are TRBV28 and TRBJ2-1; D is uncertain. Germline loops: CDR1 MDHEN, CDR2 SYDVKM. The germline V and J ends were trimmed by 10 bases and 6 bases, with 16 bases remaining between them. The CDR3 is 13 amino acids. The CDR3 here is CAILGSFPNEQFF. CDR3 nucleotides: TGTGCCATCCTGGGGTCTTTTCCCAATGAGCAGTTCTTC.

In its sample, this clone was seen a few times. The chain couples TRBV10-2 to TRBJ1-2; D gene uncertain. The CDR3 runs 13 residues. Trimming removed 3 bases at V and 4 bases at J, with 9 bases between. Germline loops: CDR1 WSHSY, CDR2 SAAADI. In DNA form, the CDR3 reads TGCGCCAGCAGTGACCCACAGTTCTATGGCTACACCTTC. It codes for CASSDPQFYGYTF.

V usage is TRBV11-3 and J usage is TRBJ2-3; no reliable D call. There are 13 residues in the CDR3. Germline values: CDR1 SGHNT, CDR2 YENEEA. V dropped 0 bases and J dropped 3 bases, with 4 bases sitting between them. CDR3 nucleotides: TGTGCCAGCAGCTTAGATCAAACAGATACGCAGTATTTT. Its translation: CASSLDQTDTQYF. The full variable domain, its missing parts supplied by reference TRBV11-3 and TRBJ2-3, is EAGVVQSPRYKIIEKKQPVAFWCNPISGHNTLYWYLQNLGQGPELLIRYENEEAVDDSQLPKDRFSAERLKGVDSTLKIQPAELGDSAVYLCASSLDQTDTQYFGPGTRLTVL.

The chain carries TRBV7-6 and TRBJ2-5; D gene unclear. Trimming removed 1 base from V and 4 bases from J, with 7 bases in between. The length of the CDR3 is 13 residues. Germline lookup yields CDR1 SGHVS and CDR2 FNYEAQ. CDR3 nucleotides: TGTGCCAGCAGCTTAGGTTCCACAGAGACCCAGTACTTC. Translating gives CASSLGSTETQYF.

V gene TRBV10-3 combines with J gene TRBJ1-1; D call uncertain. CDR1 ENHRY and CDR2 SYGVKD come from the germline V gene. V dropped 2 bases and J dropped 1 base, with 11 bases sitting between them. The CDR3 runs 15 residues. The CDR3 loop is CAISELQAGNTEAFF. DNA for the CDR3: TGTGCCATCAGTGAGCTACAAGCGGGGAACACTGAAGCTTTCTTT.

The chain carries TRBV7-9 and TRBJ2-5, with 8 bases lining up with TRBD1. With V trimmed by 3 bases and J by 10 bases, 4 bases remained unmatched. This CDR3 region has 12 residues. The germline V gene encodes CDR1 SEHNR and CDR2 FQNEAQ (reference sequence). For the CDR3, the DNA is TGTGCCAGCAGCTTCGGGACAGGCCACCAGTACTTC. Translating gives CASSFGTGHQYF.

The chain carries TRBV15 and TRBJ1-1; TRBD1 matches 7 bases. V lost 5 bases and J lost 1; bases outside the gene matches: 1. Germline loops: CDR1 LNHNV, CDR2 YYDKDF (reference sequence). The CDR3 is 13 amino acids. The CDR3 region is CATSRQGNTEAFF. The CDR3 DNA reads TGTGCCACCAGCCGACAGGGGAACACTGAAGCTTTCTTT.

This clone has only a few counts. Other DNA sequences from this sample encode an identical CDR3 as well. This chain joins TRBV28 and TRBJ1-5; D gene ambiguous. Trimming took 1 base from V and 0 from J, leaving 4 bases between them. The CDR3 covers 14 residues. Germline lookup yields CDR1 MDHEN and CDR2 SYDVKM. CDR3 DNA: TGTGCCAGCAGTTTATCGGTTAGCAATCAGCCCCAGCATTTT. This gives the protein CASSLSVSNQPQHF.

The V call is TRBV6-5, the J call TRBJ2-5; 10 nucleotides line up with TRBD1. V lost 7 bases, J lost 4 bases, and 6 bases stayed unmatched. The CDR3 has 14 residues. The germline gives CDR1 MNHEY, CDR2 SVGAGI. CDR3: CASTPGTGVETQYF. For the CDR3, the DNA is TGTGCCAGCACCCCCGGGACAGGGGTAGAGACCCAGTACTTC.

This rearrangement joins TRBV5-4 to TRBJ2-2; 9 bases agree with TRBD2. With V trimmed by 3 bases and J by 7 bases, 7 bases remained unmatched. Germline CDR1 reads SGHNT; CDR2 reads YYREEE (reference sequence). The CDR3 sequence is 15 residues long. The DNA for the CDR3 is TGTGCCAGCAGCTCGATAGCGGGAGTGGGCGGGGAGCTGTTTTTT. Its translation is CASSSIAGVGGELFF.

There are a few counts of this clone. J is TRBJ1-6 and V is TRBV4-3; 7 positions match TRBD1. V trimming: 6 bases; J trimming: 8 bases; junction bases outside the gene matches: 10. This CDR3 region has 15 residues. Germline values: CDR1 LGHNA, CDR2 YSLEER. CDR3 in amino acids: CASRKDEGAYSPLHF. The CDR3 bases are TGCGCCAGCAGGAAAGATGAGGGGGCTTATTCACCCCTCCACTTT.

V usage is TRBV24-1 and J usage is TRBJ2-7, with D perhaps assigned TRBD1 or TRBD2 (5 bases each). Germline values: CDR1 KGHDR, CDR2 SFDVKD. Trimming stripped 3 bases from V and 2 bases from J, with 13 bases between. This CDR3 comprises 15 residues. In nucleotides, the CDR3 is TGTGCCACCAGTGATACTGGGACGGGAACCTACGAGCAGTACTTC. As protein: CATSDTGTGTYEQYF.

CDR3 protein: CASSIGTGAYEQYF. The DNA for the CDR3 is TGTGCCAGTAGTATCGGGACAGGGGCGTACGAGCAGTACTTC. The rearrangement uses TRBV19 and TRBJ2-7; 10 nucleotides match TRBD1. Germline CDR1 LNHDA, CDR2 SQIVND (reference sequence). V shed 3 bases, J shed 4 bases, and the junction held 3 bases outside the gene matches. The CDR3 is 14 amino acids.

This clone has a handful of counts. This chain connects TRBV10-1 to TRBJ2-2; D is ambiguous. The germline V gene has CDR1 WNHNN and CDR2 SYGVQD (reference sequence). The CDR3 consists of 14 residues. V lost 2 bases and J lost 5, with 9 bases in between. This CDR3 reads CASSELARTGELFF. The CDR3, as DNA: TGCGCCAGCAGTGAGCTTGCGCGGACCGGGGAGCTGTTTTTT.

The table lists this clone with many counts. This chain connects TRBV21-1 to TRBJ2-5; no check of the table's D call, TRBD2, against the DNA was made. TRBV21-1 is described as a pseudogene. The CDR3 loop spans 16 amino acids. The CDR3 protein is CASSKCAGGPGETQYF. CDR3 DNA sequence: TGTGCCAGCAGCAAATGCGCGGGGGGGCCCGGAGAGACCCAGTACTTC.

V gene TRBV2 combines with J gene TRBJ2-3, with 15 bases lining up with TRBD2. Per the germline V gene, CDR1 is SNHLY and CDR2 is FYNNEI. This CDR3 is built from 18 residues. With 6 bases clipped from V and 3 bases from J, the junction kept 10 bases outside the gene matches. In nucleotides, the CDR3 is TGTGCCAGCAGCTCCAGGACTAGCGGGGGGGCCCGGACAGATACGCAGTATTTT. This codes for CASSSRTSGGARTDTQYF.

V usage is TRBV15 and J usage is TRBJ2-1; no definite D call. This CDR3 has 12 residues. V was shortened by 1 base and J by 10 bases, with 8 bases between the two germline ends. Germline V gene sequence: CDR1 LNHNV, CDR2 YYDKDF (reference sequence). CDR3 sequence reads: CATSRVAAEQFF. The CDR3 DNA is TGTGCCACCAGCAGAGTGGCAGCGGAGCAGTTCTTC.